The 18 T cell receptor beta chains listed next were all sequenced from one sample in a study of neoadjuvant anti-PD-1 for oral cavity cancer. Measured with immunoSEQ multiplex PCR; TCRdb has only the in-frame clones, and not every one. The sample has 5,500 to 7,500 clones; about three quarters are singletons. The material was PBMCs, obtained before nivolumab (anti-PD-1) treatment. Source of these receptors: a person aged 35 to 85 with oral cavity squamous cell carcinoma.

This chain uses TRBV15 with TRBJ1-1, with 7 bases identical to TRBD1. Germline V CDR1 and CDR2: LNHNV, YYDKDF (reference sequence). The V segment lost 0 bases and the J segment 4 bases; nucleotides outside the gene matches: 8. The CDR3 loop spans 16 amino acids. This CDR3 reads CATSRERRQGSTEAFF. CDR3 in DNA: TGTGCCACCAGCAGAGAGCGACGACAGGGCAGCACTGAAGCTTTCTTT. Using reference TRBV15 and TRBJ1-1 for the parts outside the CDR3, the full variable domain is DAMVIQNPRYQVTQFGKPVTLSCSQTLNHNVMYWYQQKSSQAPKLLFHYYDKDFNNEADTPDNFQSRRPNTSFCFLDIRSPGLGDTAMYLCATSRERRQGSTEAFFGQGTRLTVV.

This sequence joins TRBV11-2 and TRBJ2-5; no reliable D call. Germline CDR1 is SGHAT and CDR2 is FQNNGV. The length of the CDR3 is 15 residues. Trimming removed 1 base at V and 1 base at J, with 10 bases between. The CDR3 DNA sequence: TGTGCCAGCAGCTTAGCAGTAGGGCCCCAAGAGACCCAGTACTTC. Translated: CASSLAVGPQETQYF. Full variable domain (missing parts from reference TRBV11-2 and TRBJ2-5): EAGVAQSPRYKIIEKRQSVAFWCNPISGHATLYWYQQILGQGPKLLIQFQNNGVVDDSQLPKDRFSAERLKGVDSTLKIQPAKLEDSAVYLCASSLAVGPQETQYFGPGTRLLVL.

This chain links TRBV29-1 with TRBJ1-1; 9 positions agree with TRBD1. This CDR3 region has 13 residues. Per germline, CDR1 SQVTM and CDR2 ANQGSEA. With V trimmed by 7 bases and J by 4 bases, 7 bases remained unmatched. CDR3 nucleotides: TGCAGCGGGATGGGGACAGGGAGCACTGAAGCTTTCTTT. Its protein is CSGMGTGSTEAFF.

CDR3 nucleotides: TGTGCCAGCAGCTTAGACAGGGACACTGAAGCTTTCTTT. Protein: CASSLDRDTEAFF. The chain is built from TRBV7-2 and TRBJ1-1, with D perhaps matching TRBD1 (6 bases). V was pared by 1 base and J by 3 bases, with 6 bases between. The CDR3 has 13 residues. Germline V lookup: CDR1 SGHTA, CDR2 FQGNSA.

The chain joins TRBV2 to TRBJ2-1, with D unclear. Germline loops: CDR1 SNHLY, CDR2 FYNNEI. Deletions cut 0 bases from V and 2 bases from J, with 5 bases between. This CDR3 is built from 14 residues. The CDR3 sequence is CASSEARTYNEQFF. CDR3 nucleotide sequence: TGTGCCAGCAGTGAAGCCAGAACCTACAATGAGCAGTTCTTC.

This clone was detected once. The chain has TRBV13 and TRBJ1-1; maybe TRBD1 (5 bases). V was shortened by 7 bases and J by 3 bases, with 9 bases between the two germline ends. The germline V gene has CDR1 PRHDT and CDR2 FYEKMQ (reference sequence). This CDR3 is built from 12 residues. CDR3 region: CASTGGYTEAFF. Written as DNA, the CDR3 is TGTGCCAGCACTGGGGGTTACACTGAAGCTTTCTTT.

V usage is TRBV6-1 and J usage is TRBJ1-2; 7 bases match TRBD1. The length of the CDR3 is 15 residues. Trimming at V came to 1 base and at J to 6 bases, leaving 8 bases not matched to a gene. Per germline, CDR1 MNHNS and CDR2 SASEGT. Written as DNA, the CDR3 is TGTGCCAGCAGTGAAGTGGGGAGGGACAGAGATGGCTACACCTTC. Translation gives CASSEVGRDRDGYTF.

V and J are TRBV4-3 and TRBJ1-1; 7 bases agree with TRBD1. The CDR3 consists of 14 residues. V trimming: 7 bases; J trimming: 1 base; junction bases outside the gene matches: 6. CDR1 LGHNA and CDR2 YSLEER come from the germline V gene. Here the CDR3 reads CASTSGGGNTEAFF. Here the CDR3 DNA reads TGCGCCAGCACCTCAGGGGGGGGGAACACTGAAGCTTTCTTT.

The CDR3 coding sequence is TGTGCCAGCGTTCGGGACAGGGGGTCGAATCAGCCCCAGCATTTT. Its protein is CASVRDRGSNQPQHF. The chain links TRBV7-8 to TRBJ1-5, with 11 bases lining up with TRBD1. Germline V gene sequence: CDR1 SGHVS, CDR2 FQNEAQ. J lost 4 bases, V lost 8 bases, and 7 bases had no gene match. The CDR3 contains 15 residues.

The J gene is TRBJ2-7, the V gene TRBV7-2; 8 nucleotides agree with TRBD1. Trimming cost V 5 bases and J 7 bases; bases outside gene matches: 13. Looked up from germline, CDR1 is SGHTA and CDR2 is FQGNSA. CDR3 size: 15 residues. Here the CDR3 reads CASSRPGQGIGEQYF. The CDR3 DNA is TGTGCCAGCAGCCGACCCGGACAGGGAATCGGGGAGCAGTACTTC.

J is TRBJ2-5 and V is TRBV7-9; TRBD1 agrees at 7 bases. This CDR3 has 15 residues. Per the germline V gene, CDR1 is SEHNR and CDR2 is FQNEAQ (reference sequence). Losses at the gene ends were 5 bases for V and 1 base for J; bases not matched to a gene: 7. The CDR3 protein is CASSLRQGVQETQYF. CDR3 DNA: TGTGCCAGCAGCCTTCGACAGGGAGTCCAAGAGACCCAGTACTTC.

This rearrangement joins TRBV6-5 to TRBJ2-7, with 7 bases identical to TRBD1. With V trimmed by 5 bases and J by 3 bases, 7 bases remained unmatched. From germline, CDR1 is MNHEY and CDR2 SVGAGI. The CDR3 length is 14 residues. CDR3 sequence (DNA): TGTGCCAGCAGTGAAGGACAGGAATACTACGAGCAGTACTTC. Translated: CASSEGQEYYEQYF.

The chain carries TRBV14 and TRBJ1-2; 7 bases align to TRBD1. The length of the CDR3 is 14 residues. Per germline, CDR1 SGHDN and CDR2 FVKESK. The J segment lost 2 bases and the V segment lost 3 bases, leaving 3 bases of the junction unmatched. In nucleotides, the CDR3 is TGTGCCAGCAGCCACGACAGGGTGAACTATGGCTACACCTTC. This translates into CASSHDRVNYGYTF.

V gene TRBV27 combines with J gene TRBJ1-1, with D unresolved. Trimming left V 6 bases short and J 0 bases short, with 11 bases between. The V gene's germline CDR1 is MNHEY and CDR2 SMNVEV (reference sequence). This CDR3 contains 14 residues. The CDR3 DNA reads TGTGCCAGCAGCCTAAATCGGATGAACACTGAAGCTTTCTTT. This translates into CASSLNRMNTEAFF.

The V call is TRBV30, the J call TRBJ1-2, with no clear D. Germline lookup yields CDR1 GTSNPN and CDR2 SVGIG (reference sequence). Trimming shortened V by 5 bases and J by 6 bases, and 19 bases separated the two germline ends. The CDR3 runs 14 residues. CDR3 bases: TGTGCCTGGGCGTTCCAGTGGGCGCAAGATGGCTACACCTTC. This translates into CAWAFQWAQDGYTF.

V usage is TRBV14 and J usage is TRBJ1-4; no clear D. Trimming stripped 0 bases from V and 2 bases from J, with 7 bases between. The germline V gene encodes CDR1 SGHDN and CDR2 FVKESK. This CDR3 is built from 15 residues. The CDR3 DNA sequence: TGTGCCAGCAGCCAAGAGTCCAGGACTAATGAAAAACTGTTTTTT. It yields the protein CASSQESRTNEKLFF.

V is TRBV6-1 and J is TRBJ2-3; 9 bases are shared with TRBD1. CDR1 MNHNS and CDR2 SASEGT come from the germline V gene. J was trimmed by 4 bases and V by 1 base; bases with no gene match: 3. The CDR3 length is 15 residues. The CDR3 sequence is CASSEGGQGPDTQYF. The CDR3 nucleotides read TGTGCCAGCAGTGAAGGGGGACAGGGACCAGATACGCAGTATTTT.

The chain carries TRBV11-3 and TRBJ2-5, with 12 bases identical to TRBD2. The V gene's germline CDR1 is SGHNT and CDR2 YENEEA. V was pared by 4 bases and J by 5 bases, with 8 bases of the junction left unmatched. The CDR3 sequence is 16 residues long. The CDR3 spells CASSSSGGASLETQYF. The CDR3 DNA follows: TGTGCCAGCAGCTCTAGCGGGGGGGCATCATTGGAGACCCAGTACTTC.